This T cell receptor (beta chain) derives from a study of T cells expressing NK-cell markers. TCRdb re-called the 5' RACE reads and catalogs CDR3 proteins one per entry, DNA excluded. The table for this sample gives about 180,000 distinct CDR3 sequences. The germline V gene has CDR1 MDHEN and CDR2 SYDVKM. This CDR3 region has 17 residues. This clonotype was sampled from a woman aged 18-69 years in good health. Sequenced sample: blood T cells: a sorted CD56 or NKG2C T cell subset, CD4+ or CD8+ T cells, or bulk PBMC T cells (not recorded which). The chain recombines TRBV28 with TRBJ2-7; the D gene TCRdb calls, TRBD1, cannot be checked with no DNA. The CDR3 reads CASRPVGGQESSYEQYF.